What follows is one T cell receptor beta chain and its context. Its antigen has not been determined. Germline is not matched at one junction end, which may reflect a read error. Patients with ophthalmopathy had moderately to severely active disease, with a Clinical Activity Score of 3 or more, a NOSPECS grade of 4 or more, and a disease duration of less than 3 months. Patients with other autoimmune diseases, uncontrolled infections, pregnancy or lactation were excluded. Clinical symptoms, serum thyroxine, TRAb, thyroid ultrasound and orbital computed tomography were used for diagnosis. PBMCs were isolated from 10 ml of fresh peripheral blood by Ficoll-Paque density gradient centrifugation. Total RNA was extracted with Trizol reagent and quality-checked on an Agilent 2100 Bioanalyzer. The data belong to a study of Graves' ophthalmopathy and Graves' hyperthyroidism (dated by TCRdb to 2017 to 2018). General notes on the study: Peripheral blood was collected at initial diagnosis, before any treatment. TCR beta repertoire signatures were used to distinguish Graves' ophthalmopathy from Graves' hyperthyroidism and to predict progression to ophthalmopathy. In total, some 140 blood samples were TCR-sequenced: some 40 ophthalmopathy, 75 hyperthyroidism and roughly 17 hyperthyroidism-to-ophthalmopathy patients. To explore V-J signatures distinguishing ophthalmopathy from hyperthyroidism, a discovery set of roughly 98 patients (roughly 45 ophthalmopathy, 57 stable hyperthyroidism) was enrolled. For independent validation, a separate cohort was made up of around 19 hyperthyroidism patients plus 17 patients who later progressed from hyperthyroidism to ophthalmopathy. In five to seven hyperthyroidism patients, T-cell repertoires of thyroid tissue and blood were compared. Once sampling was done, hyperthyroidism patients were given methimazole at a starting dose of 30 mg daily, while ophthalmopathy patients were given high-dose intravenous methylprednisolone. The full study reports these points: In validation, the model predicted ophthalmopathy progression with about 64% sensitivity and approximately 72% specificity; some 13 predicted patients were CT-confirmed with GO in a median of 6.5 months. Most of the expanded thyroid clonotypes with a frequency above 0.001 were also detected in blood, and it was suggested that the thyroid immune response may be reflected by blood repertoires. In cross-validation, the 13-signature model distinguished ophthalmopathy from stable hyperthyroidism with more than 85% sensitivity and about 81% specificity, while in the test set the corresponding values were about 80% and 75%. Sample size was not predetermined statistically, and investigators were not blinded to group allocation.

The germline V gene specifies KGHSY as CDR1 and FQNENV as CDR2. The CDR3 has 9 amino acids, counting the end cysteine and phenylalanine. CDR3 DNA is the only sequence kept; it has 27 bases, read in frame from the first base. TCR beta CDR3 regions were amplified from RNA transcripts for repertoire sequencing. The first round was an RT-PCR using HTBI primers with the Qiagen OneStep RT-PCR kit, and this first round was followed by a second-round multiplex PCR, then size selection and purification. Sequencing of the libraries was carried out on an Illumina HiSeq2000 in paired-end mode with 100 bp reads. Under the source paper's analysis protocol: SOAPnuke was used for read processing, and reads with adapters, uncalled bases, a mean Phred below 15, or no exact constant-primer or identifier match were discarded. High-quality paired reads were merged with COPE v1.2.5. Unique nucleotide sequences were defined as clonotypes and aligned to IMGT TRB V, D and J references using MiTCR v1.1. The analysis was limited to V-J combinations with a frequency above 0.0001, which together covered approximately 99% of repertoires. For each V-J combination, a TCR clonal expansion and chaos score was defined as the ratio of F50 clonal expansion to chaos observed in the TCRdist matrix. Welch's t-statistics and random forest were used to reduce the features to about a dozen V-J combinations, which were then used as input to a naive Bayes classifier. The Morisita-Horn index was used to measure how similar the thyroid and blood repertoires were. Starting from the raw public reads, TCRdb applied fastp trimming at Q25, assembled clones with MiXCR and retained in-frame beta chains. Each entry merges the rows of one CDR3 protein and shows their most common DNA and genes. These V and J calls derive from TCRdb rather than the authors' analysis. The sample table lists 650,000 to 800,000 distinct CDR3 sequences, just over 40% of them with a count of one. More than 2.5% of the sample is in the top ten clones.

The source is an adult man with Graves' ophthalmopathy. Sequencing was carried out using peripheral blood. The rearranged segments are TRBV16 and TRBJ2-7; the D gene remains uncertain. The CDR3 is CDSSYEQYF. In nucleotides, the sequence is TGTGACAGCTCCTACGAGCAGTACTTC.